These T cell receptor beta chains were read from a single sample in a study of post-analysis software for immune sequencing data. MiXCR was run by TCRdb on the PCR reads, yielding one entry per CDR3 protein. Of roughly 540,000 distinct CDR3 sequences listed, under 40% are singletons. Sequencing input: blood. These receptors all come from a girl between 2 and 17 years old with multiple sclerosis. Both conserved end residues are part of each CDR3. D genes are given only for firm matches. The size field is filled for only some rows; it gives once, few, many or a size class.

>TRBV4-1|.|TRBJ1-5|.
TGCGCCAGCAGCCAGATCCGTGTGGGGCTTTATAGCAATCAGCCCCAGCATTTT
CASSQIRVGLYSNQPQHF
>TRBV14|.|TRBJ1-1|.
TGTGCCAGCAGTAAAGAACTCATGAACACTGAAGCTTTCTTT
CASSKELMNTEAFF
>TRBV6-2/TRBV6-3|.|TRBJ2-5|.
TGTGCCAGCAGTTACTCTGACTCCTTTCAAGAGACCCAGTACTTC
CASSYSDSFQETQYF
>TRBV4-1|few|TRBJ1-1|TRBD1
TGCGCCAGCAGAACGACAGGGTTGGGCACTGAAGCTTTCTTT
CASRTTGLGTEAFF
>TRBV7-6|.|TRBJ1-6|.
TGTGCCAGCAGCTTCGCGGCCGCGGATTCACCCCTCCACTTT
CASSFAAADSPLHF
>TRBV28|.|TRBJ2-1|.
TGTGCCAGCAAGGGCAGGAGTCTATACAATGAGCAGTTCTTC
CASKGRSLYNEQFF
>TRBV27|.|TRBJ2-4|.
TGTGCCAGCAGTTTCGCGCGGCCGGGCCCTCTTACCAAAAACATTCAGTACTTC
CASSFARPGPLTKNIQYF
>TRBV7-2|few|TRBJ2-3|.
TGTGCCAGCAGCTCTACCGTGGATACGCAGTATTTT
CASSSTVDTQYF
>TRBV7-2|few|TRBJ1-4|.
TGTGCCAGCAGCTTCCAGTGGGCTCCTCCCGAAAAACTGTTTTTT
CASSFQWAPPEKLFF
>TRBV5-1|.|TRBJ2-5|.
TGCGCCAGCAGCTTATGGGGCAGGGGAAACGAAGAGACCCAGTACTTC
CASSLWGRGNEETQYF
>TRBV6-2/TRBV6-3|.|TRBJ1-5|.
TGTGCCAGCAGTTACATCGCCAGGGAATATAGCAATCAGCCCCAGCATTTT
CASSYIAREYSNQPQHF
>TRBV20-1|.|TRBJ2-1|TRBD2
TGCAGTGCTAGAGATGCGGGGGGATTCAATGAGCAGTTCTTC
CSARDAGGFNEQFF
>TRBV29-1|.|TRBJ2-2|TRBD1
TGCAGCGTTGAAGATCTTCAGAGACAGGGCACCGGGGAGCTGTTTTTT
CSVEDLQRQGTGELFF
>TRBV20-1|.|TRBJ2-7|TRBD2
TGCAGTGCCGGGGGGGCCTACGAGCAGTACTTC
CSAGGAYEQYF
>TRBV25-1|.|TRBJ2-7|.
TGTGCCAGCAGTACAGGGGAGGCCCAGTACTTC
CASSTGEAQYF
>TRBV12-3/TRBV12-4|.|TRBJ1-6|TRBD1
TGTGCCAGCAGGGGGGACAGAATCAGTTCACCCCTCCACTTT
CASRGDRISSPLHF
>TRBV5-6|.|TRBJ2-1|.
TGTGCCAGCAGCTTGTTCGGGGCTGGTGAGCAGTTCTTC
CASSLFGAGEQFF
>TRBV11-2|few|TRBJ2-5|.
TGTGCCAGCAGCTTAGCGCCCCCCCCGGAGACCCAGTACTTC
CASSLAPPPETQYF
>TRBV11-2|.|TRBJ2-1|.
TGTGCCAGCAGCTTAGACCGGAGCTCCTGCAATGAGCAGTTCTTC
CASSLDRSSCNEQFF
>TRBV20-1|.|TRBJ2-5|TRBD2
TGCAGTGCTAGAGACGTCGGAGGGACTAGCGGGGACCAAGAGACCCAGTACTTC
CSARDVGGTSGDQETQYF
>TRBV7-9|.|TRBJ2-1|.
TGTGCCAGCAGCCTAGAGAATCGCGAAGAGACCCAGTTCTTC
CASSLENREETQFF
>TRBV29-1|.|TRBJ2-2|.
TGCAGCGTTGAAGGGACAAGAACGAACACCGGGGAGCTGTTTTTT
CSVEGTRTNTGELFF
>TRBV12-3/TRBV12-4|many|TRBJ2-7|.
TGTGCCAGCAGTTTCGCAAAGGGCTACGAGCAGTACTTC
CASSFAKGYEQYF
>TRBV7-9|few|TRBJ1-4|.
TGTGCCAGCAGCTCCCAGTCAACTAATGAAAAACTGTTTTTT
CASSSQSTNEKLFF
>TRBV6-2/TRBV6-3|.|TRBJ2-3|.
TGTGCCAGCAGTTACTTGGGTGGAGATACGCAGTATTTT
CASSYLGGDTQYF
>TRBV29-1|.|TRBJ1-5|.
TGCAGCGTTTTGGAGAGTCGGGATCAGCCCCAGCATTTT
CSVLESRDQPQHF
>TRBV6-5|.|TRBJ1-5|.
TGTGCCAGCTCCTTAAATCCGGCTAATCAGCCCCAGCATTTT
CASSLNPANQPQHF
>TRBV3-1|.|TRBJ2-5|TRBD2
TGTGCCAGCAGCCAGAAGGGACTAGTGGGCCGCCGGTGGGAGACCCAGTACTTC
CASSQKGLVGRRWETQYF
>TRBV27|.|TRBJ2-7|TRBD2
TGTGCCAGCGGCCTGGGGGGGGGGACTTCCTACGAGCAGTACTTC
CASGLGGGTSYEQYF
>TRBV20-1|few|TRBJ2-1|TRBD2
TGCAGTGCCGTTCCCGGGGGGGCAGGGGAGCAGTTCTTC
CSAVPGGAGEQFF
>TRBV5-1|few|TRBJ2-7|TRBD1
TGCGCCAGCAGCCCAGAGGGGGCTAGGTCCTACGAGCAGTACTTC
CASSPEGARSYEQYF
>TRBV3-1|few|TRBJ2-4|.
TGTGCCAGCACGTCAGGAGACAAAAACATTCAGTACTTC
CASTSGDKNIQYF
>TRBV20-1|few|TRBJ2-7|TRBD2
TGCAGTGCGAGAGAACTAGCGGGGGTCCCCTACGAGCAGTACTTC
CSARELAGVPYEQYF
>TRBV7-8|.|TRBJ2-3|.
TGTGCCAGCACCCCAAGGGGGGCAGATACGCAGTATTTT
CASTPRGADTQYF
>TRBV20-1|.|TRBJ2-5|TRBD2
TGCAGTGCTAGAGATCAATTACTAGCGGGGGTAGAGACCCAGTACTTC
CSARDQLLAGVETQYF
>TRBV28|many|TRBJ2-3|.
TGTGCCAGCAGTTTAGCGGGGGCGACCACAGATACGCAGTATTTT
CASSLAGATTDTQYF
>TRBV5-1|once|TRBJ2-3|TRBD2
TGCGCCAGCAGCAACCAGCGGGGCCGCACAGATACGCAGTATTTT
CASSNQRGRTDTQYF
>TRBV20-1|once|TRBJ2-3|TRBD2
TGCAGCGCGAGACCGGGACTAGCGCTACAACGTACGCAGTATTTT
CSARPGLALQRTQYF
>TRBV24-1|.|TRBJ2-1|TRBD2
TGTGCCACCAGTGATTTGACAGCGGGGGGGCCCGGGGAGCAGTTCTTC
CATSDLTAGGPGEQFF
>TRBV11-2|few|TRBJ1-2|.
TGTGCCAGCAGCTTAGATCGTGGGGGTCTGAACTATGGCTACACCTTC
CASSLDRGGLNYGYTF
>TRBV28|.|TRBJ1-2|.
TGTGCCAGCGGATCCTTCCGGATGGGAGGCTACACCTTC
CASGSFRMGGYTF
>TRBV10-2|.|TRBJ2-1|TRBD2
TGCGCCAGCAGGAAGAGCGGGGGAGATTACAATGAGCAGTTCTTC
CASRKSGGDYNEQFF
>TRBV20-1|few|TRBJ2-3|.
TGCAGTGCCCCATCGACTGCGGCTAGCACAGATACGCAGTATTTT
CSAPSTAASTDTQYF
>TRBV5-1|.|TRBJ2-1|.
TGCGCCAGCAGCGAGGGCTACTCCTACAATGAGCAGTTCTTC
CASSEGYSYNEQFF
>TRBV4-1|.|TRBJ1-2|.
TGCGCCAGCAGCCAAGAATCAGTGGGCAGGCTCTATGGCTACACCTTC
CASSQESVGRLYGYTF
>TRBV12-3/TRBV12-4|once|TRBJ2-5|TRBD1
TGTGCCAGCAGCCTCGGAGGACAGGGCGGGGAGACCCAGTACTTC
CASSLGGQGGETQYF
>TRBV20-1|.|TRBJ2-7|TRBD1
TGCAGTGCTCTTGGGGGGGACAGGGGTTCCTACGAGCAGTACTTC
CSALGGDRGSYEQYF
>TRBV5-6|.|TRBJ2-5|TRBD2
TGTGCCAGCAGCTCAGCGGGGTGGGAAGAGACCCAGTACTTC
CASSSAGWEETQYF
>TRBV2|.|TRBJ2-3|.
TGTGCCAGCAGTGCCTCCTATGACGAAGGCACAGATACGCAGTATTTT
CASSASYDEGTDTQYF
>TRBV5-6|.|TRBJ2-4|.
TGTGCCAGCAGCTCGTTACAGGGCGTGAAAATGCTTGAGGGAGCCAAAAACATTCAGTACTTC
CASSSLQGVKMLEGAKNIQYF
>TRBV28|.|TRBJ1-5|.
TGTGCCAGCAGTGGGGACTCAGGGGTCAATCAGCCCCAGCATTTT
CASSGDSGVNQPQHF
>TRBV20-1|.|TRBJ2-3|.
TGCAGTGCTATTTCCGCGGGGAGCACAGATACGCAGTATTTT
CSAISAGSTDTQYF
>TRBV5-1|.|TRBJ2-7|.
TGCGCCAGCAGCTACGGGCCCAGGAACTACGAGCAGTACTTC
CASSYGPRNYEQYF
>TRBV11-2|.|TRBJ1-4|TRBD1
TGTGCCAGCAGCCCTCAGTCCGGGACAGATAATGAAAAACTGTTTTTT
CASSPQSGTDNEKLFF